What follows is one T cell receptor (beta chain) and its context. Its antigen is still unknown. The data stem from a study of shared clonotypes between healthy human individuals. Study summary: Two female and three male donors aged 18 to 49 were enrolled.

Study-level findings and limits: Owing to a small donor count, the genetic and exposure-history diversity represented was limited.

V lost 6 bases to trimming and J lost 0 bases; unmatched junction nucleotides: 5. The CDR3 consists of 14 residues. Germline values: CDR1 MDHEN, CDR2 SYDVKM. Genomic DNA of every subset was divided equally among multiple immunoSEQ plates. TCRdb keeps only in-frame clones here, not all; method: immunoSEQ multiplex PCR. The sample carries about 2.1 million clones, 93% recorded once. CD45RO-negative cells were positively selected for CCR7, leaving out terminally differentiated effector memory CD45RA+ cells. This clonotype originated in a man between 18 and 29 years old in good health. Some clones in this sample may be carry-over from other donors' samples. Sequencing was carried out using naive CD8+ T cells from PBMCs. This sequence joins TRBV28 and TRBJ2-7, with 7 bases fitting TRBD1. The CDR3 DNA sequence: TGTGCCAGCAGGGAGGACAGGACCTCCTACGAGCAGTACTTC. Translating it yields CASREDRTSYEQYF.